These 13 T cell receptor beta chains originate from one sample sequenced in a study of blood T cells in healthy people across ages. The use of a sample-barcoded 5' primer and a J-beta primer mix characterized a second PCR of 7 to 11 cycles. TCRdb passed the 5' RACE reads through MiXCR, listing each CDR3 protein once. The sample holds about 1.5 million distinct CDR3 sequences, 40% to 45% seen once. Material: blood. Receptors originate from a young woman in good health.

This clonotype was picked up a small number of times. The gene calls are TRBV27 and TRBJ2-3; 9 bases line up with TRBD2. J was trimmed by 0 bases and V by 4 bases; bases with no gene match: 5. The CDR3 extends over 16 amino acids. Germline loops: CDR1 MNHEY, CDR2 SMNVEV (reference sequence). The CDR3 DNA reads as TGTGCCAGCAGTTCTAATAGCGGGGGTAGCACAGATACGCAGTATTTT. Translated, it gives CASSSNSGGSTDTQYF.

This sequence joins TRBV12-5 and TRBJ2-4; D gene uncertain. This CDR3 comprises 16 residues. V gave up 1 base and J gave up 8 bases, with 18 bases separating them. Germline assignment: CDR1 LGHNT and CDR2 FRNRAP. In DNA, the CDR3 is TGTGCTAGTGGTTTGGGCTCCATCGTAGGCGGAGACATTCAGTACTTC. Amino acids: CASGLGSIVGGDIQYF. The full variable domain, with the rest looked up from reference TRBV12-5 and TRBJ2-4, is DARVTQTPRHKVTEMGQEVTMRCQPILGHNTVFWYRQTMMQGLELLAYFRNRAPLDDSGMPKDRFSAEMPDATLATLKIQPSEPRDSAVYFCASGLGSIVGGDIQYFGAGTRLSVL.

V usage is TRBV10-3 and J usage is TRBJ2-3; D not certain. The V gene's germline CDR1 is ENHRY and CDR2 SYGVKD. Trimming took off 5 bases at V and 6 bases at J, with 15 bases between the two ends. CDR3 length: 14 residues. The CDR3 spells CAISSALASDTQYF. The CDR3 nucleotides read TGTGCCATCAGTTCGGCCCTCGCATCCGATACGCAGTATTTT.

Only a few counts were recorded for this clonotype. The chain carries TRBV7-9 and TRBJ1-5, with TRBD1 identical over 8 bases. Germline V gives CDR1 SEHNR, CDR2 FQNEAQ (reference sequence). The trim removed 6 bases at V and 2 bases at J, leaving 12 bases unmatched. CDR3 length: 17 residues. The CDR3 here is CASSQGQGEYRNQPQHF. In nucleotides, the CDR3 is TGTGCCAGCAGTCAAGGACAGGGCGAGTATCGCAATCAGCCCCAGCATTTT. Drawing the rest from reference TRBV7-9 and TRBJ1-5, the complete variable domain is DTGVSQNPRHKITKRGQNVTFRCDPISEHNRLYWYRQTLGQGPEFLTYFQNEAQLEKSRLLSDRFSAERPKGSFSTLEIQRTEQGDSAMYLCASSQGQGEYRNQPQHFGDGTRLSIL.

The chain's CDR3 is CATSDSTSGRAEGFF. DNA for the CDR3: TGTGCCACCAGTGATTCGACTAGCGGGAGGGCCGAGGGGTTCTTC. The chain is built from TRBV24-1 and TRBJ2-1; 14 bases agree with TRBD2. This CDR3 has 15 amino acids. The germline V gene encodes CDR1 KGHDR and CDR2 SFDVKD. Trimming removed 2 bases from V and 15 bases from J; junction bases left unmatched: 8.

The chain is built from TRBV28 and TRBJ2-5; 10 nucleotides match TRBD2. Judging by the DNA end, TRBJ2-7 fits better; the J call may be wrong. This CDR3 is built from 15 residues. The V gene's germline CDR1 is MDHEN and CDR2 SYDVKM. The CDR3 DNA reads TGTGCCAGCAGTCGCACTAGCGGGACTTGGGTCGAGCAGTACTTC. This gives the protein CASSRTSGTWVEQYF.

This chain links TRBV4-3 with TRBJ2-3; 10 nucleotides match TRBD2. CDR1 and CDR2 from the germline V gene are LGHNA and YSLEER. The junction had 6 bases not matched to a gene; V was cut back by 0 bases and J by 6 bases. This CDR3 region has 16 residues. The CDR3 protein is CASSQDFLAGEDTQYF. CDR3 sequence (DNA): TGCGCCAGCAGCCAAGACTTCCTAGCGGGAGAGGATACGCAGTATTTT.

There are a few counts of this clonotype. The chain has TRBV7-9 and TRBJ1-1; TRBD1 is a possible D gene (5 bases). Trimming removed 6 bases at V and 4 bases at J, with 15 bases between. Germline V gives CDR1 SEHNR, CDR2 FQNEAQ (reference sequence). This CDR3 contains 14 residues. The CDR3 nucleotides are TGTGCCAGCAGACATCACGGGGCGCCCACTGAAGCTTTCTTT. Residues: CASRHHGAPTEAFF.

V gene TRBV27 combines with J gene TRBJ2-1, with D hard to call. CDR3 size: 14 residues. V gave up 6 bases and J gave up 7 bases, with 16 bases separating them. Germline CDR1 and CDR2: MNHEY and SMNVEV (reference sequence). CDR3 DNA sequence: TGTGCCAGCAGCCCAACTCCGGCCGTAAATGAGCAGTTCTTC. Translating gives CASSPTPAVNEQFF.

This CDR3 is CASSDGQGGNTIYF. The CDR3 region has the DNA TGTGCCAGCAGTGATGGACAGGGTGGAAACACCATATATTTT. This sequence joins TRBV6-1 and TRBJ1-3, with TRBD1 matching 8 bases. Per germline, CDR1 MNHNS and CDR2 SASEGT. J lost 3 bases, V lost 3 bases, and 1 base had no gene match. The CDR3 runs 14 residues.

Concerning this clonotype: One end of the junction is discordant with germline, which a read error may explain. The chain has TRBV25-1 and TRBJ2-1; D possibly matches TRBD1 or TRBD2 (7 bases each). Germline loops: CDR1 MGHDK, CDR2 SYGVNS. The CDR3 contains 14 residues. The CDR3 spells CASIDLYPGGGKFF. The CDR3 coding sequence is TGCGCCAGCATTGATCTTTACCCAGGGGGGGGTAAGTTCTTC.

This clonotype showed up many times. The chain employs TRBV12-3 or TRBV12-4 and TRBJ2-7; D not resolved. Trimming removed 2 bases at V and 0 bases at J, with 5 bases between. The length of the CDR3 is 13 residues. DNA of the CDR3: TGTGCCAGCAGTTTAACACACTCCTACGAGCAGTACTTC. Amino acids: CASSLTHSYEQYF.

The chain has TRBV5-1 and TRBJ2-1; 7 bases fit TRBD1. The V gene end was trimmed by 0 bases and the J gene end by 3 bases; junction bases not matched to a gene: 6. Germline CDR1 SGHRS, CDR2 YFSETQ. This CDR3 region has 16 residues. Written as DNA, the CDR3 is TGCGCCAGCAGCTTGGCCGGGACAGCTATCTACAATGAGCAGTTCTTC. Encoded protein: CASSLAGTAIYNEQFF. Using reference TRBV5-1 and TRBJ2-1 for the parts outside the CDR3, the full variable domain is KAGVTQTPRYLIKTRGQQVTLSCSPISGHRSVSWYQQTPGQGLQFLFEYFSETQRNKGNFPGRFSGRQFSNSRSEMNVSTLELGDSALYLCASSLAGTAIYNEQFFGPGTRLTVL.